These 31 T cell receptor beta chains were all obtained from the same sample, sequenced in a study of OX40 agonist ivuxolimab in advanced cancers. The table came from immunoSEQ multiplex PCR; TCRdb's copy has only in-frame clones and leaves some out. The repertoire consists of 55,000 to 65,000 clones, with roughly nine tenths occurring once and the leading ten covering around 15%. The sample in question was CD4+ or CD8+ T cells sorted from blood, obtained in a trial of the OX40 agonist ivuxolimab. These receptors all stem from an adult with an advanced solid tumor such as melanoma, head and neck, liver or kidney cancer.

This rearrangement joins TRBV11-1 to TRBJ2-7, with 10 bases aligning to TRBD1. Per germline, CDR1 SGHAT and CDR2 FQDESV (reference sequence). The CDR3 has 14 amino acids. Trimming removed 1 base from V and 6 bases from J; junction bases left unmatched: 3. The CDR3 DNA is TGTGCCAGCAGCTTAGGACAGGGGGCGGCCGAGCAGTACTTC. It is translated as CASSLGQGAAEQYF.

The V call is TRBV29-1, the J call TRBJ2-5; D ambiguous. Germline V lookup: CDR1 SQVTM, CDR2 ANQGSEA. CDR3 length equals 12 residues. Trimming took 3 bases from V and 3 from J, leaving 8 bases between them. CDR3 in amino acids: CSVEVSEETQYF. The CDR3 coding sequence is TGCAGCGTTGAGGTCAGTGAAGAGACCCAGTACTTC.

J is TRBJ2-7 and V is TRBV5-5; 10 bases agree with TRBD1. The germline gives CDR1 SGHKS, CDR2 YYEKEE (reference sequence). V was clipped by 3 bases and J by 2 bases; unmatched bases: 5. The CDR3 has 15 residues. The CDR3 DNA is TGTGCCAGCAGCTCAGCCGGGACAGGGGCCTACGAGCAGTACTTC. This codes for CASSSAGTGAYEQYF.

This clone was recorded only once. The chain carries TRBV4-3 and TRBJ2-7, with 10 bases that match TRBD1. CDR3 size: 14 residues. The V gene end was trimmed by 5 bases and the J gene end by 4 bases; junction bases not matched to a gene: 5. Germline V lookup: CDR1 LGHNA, CDR2 YSLEER. CDR3 DNA: TGCGCCAGCAGCTACCGGACAGGGGGGTACGAGCAGTACTTC. Protein: CASSYRTGGYEQYF.

This chain connects TRBV6-9 to TRBJ1-2; D remains unclear. Trimming pared 10 bases from V and 0 bases from J, leaving 9 bases between. CDR3 length: 12 amino acids. Germline assignment: CDR1 MNHGY and CDR2 SVAAGI. The CDR3 loop is CATRDTNYGYTF. The CDR3 coding sequence is TGTGCCACCCGAGACACTAACTATGGCTACACCTTC.

This chain connects TRBV15 to TRBJ2-4; possible D gene TRBD2, 6 bases. The CDR3 loop spans 12 amino acids. V gave up 1 base and J gave up 12 bases, with 10 bases separating them. Per germline, CDR1 LNHNV and CDR2 YYDKDF (reference sequence). The chain's CDR3 is CATSRVRDYQYF. In nucleotides, the CDR3 is TGTGCCACCAGCAGAGTGCGGGATTATCAGTACTTC. Full variable domain (outside the CDR3, taken from reference TRBV15 and TRBJ2-4): DAMVIQNPRYQVTQFGKPVTLSCSQTLNHNVMYWYQQKSSQAPKLLFHYYDKDFNNEADTPDNFQSRRPNTSFCFLDIRSPGLGDTAMYLCATSRVRDYQYFGAGTRLSVL.

This chain joins TRBV7-2 and TRBJ2-2, with a weak D call TRBD1 (6 bases). V gave up 1 base and J gave up 4 bases, with 10 bases separating them. Germline-derived CDR1 and CDR2 are SGHTA and FQGNSA. The CDR3 contains 15 residues. CDR3 coding DNA: TGTGCCAGCAGCTTAGTACAGGGAGTCACCGGGGAGCTGTTTTTT. Its protein product is CASSLVQGVTGELFF.

The chain links TRBV7-8 to TRBJ2-7; 9 bases agree with TRBD1. The germline gives CDR1 SGHVS, CDR2 FQNEAQ. The CDR3 has 13 amino acids. V trimming: 5 bases; J trimming: 6 bases; junction bases outside the gene matches: 5. The CDR3 DNA sequence: TGTGCCAGCAGCCGGGACAGGGTGGGCGAGCAGTACTTC. Amino acid sequence: CASSRDRVGEQYF.

The chain recombines TRBV4-2 with TRBJ2-7, with D unclear. Looked up from germline, CDR1 is LGHNA and CDR2 is YNFKEQ. CDR3 length: 15 amino acids. Trimming removed 2 bases from V and 3 bases from J, with 14 bases in between. The CDR3 loop is CASSQRSGRNYEQYF. CDR3 coding DNA: TGTGCCAGCAGCCAACGGAGTGGCCGAAACTACGAGCAGTACTTC.

The chain joins TRBV30 to TRBJ2-7; D perhaps matches TRBD2 (6 bases). CDR1 and CDR2 from the germline V gene are GTSNPN and SVGIG (reference sequence). This CDR3 is built from 15 residues. V lost 4 bases, J lost 0 bases, and 16 bases lay in between. CDR3 sequence reads: CAWTRWSGASYEQYF. The CDR3 DNA reads TGTGCCTGGACCCGATGGTCGGGAGCCTCCTACGAGCAGTACTTC. The whole variable domain, remainder taken from reference TRBV30 and TRBJ2-7, is SQTIHQWPATLVQPVGSPLSLECTVEGTSNPNLYWYRQAAGRGLQLLFYSVGIGQISSEVPQNLSASRPQDRQFILSSKKLLLSDSGFYLCAWTRWSGASYEQYFGPGTRLTVT.

V usage is TRBV4-1 and J usage is TRBJ2-1, with no clear D. The CDR3 runs to 13 residues. The germline V gene has CDR1 MGHRA and CDR2 YSYEKL. The V end was cut by 0 bases, the J end by 9 bases, with 9 bases between. The chain's CDR3 is CASSQDWGTEQFF. CDR3 bases: TGCGCCAGCAGCCAAGATTGGGGTACTGAGCAGTTCTTC.

V and J are TRBV7-8 and TRBJ1-4; D is undetermined. Germline V gene data show CDR1 as SGHVS and CDR2 as FQNEAQ. The ends were cut back, 5 bases at V and 4 bases at J, with 11 bases in the middle. This CDR3 region has 14 residues. The CDR3 DNA reads as TGTGCCAGCAGCCCGCGTTCCGGTAATGAAAAACTGTTTTTT. It yields the protein CASSPRSGNEKLFF. Full variable domain (missing parts from reference TRBV7-8 and TRBJ1-4): GAGVSQSPRYKVAKRGQDVALRCDPISGHVSLFWYQQALGQGPEFLTYFQNEAQLDKSGLPSDRFFAERPEGSVSTLKIQRTQQEDSAVYLCASSPRSGNEKLFFGSGTQLSVL.

V and J are TRBV19 and TRBJ2-1, with D possibly TRBD2 on 6 matching bases. The CDR3 covers 13 residues. Trimming pared 5 bases from V and 6 bases from J, leaving 11 bases between. Germline CDR1 LNHDA, CDR2 SQIVND (reference sequence). The chain's CDR3 is CASSGGTFNEQFF. The CDR3 DNA reads TGTGCCAGTAGTGGCGGGACTTTCAATGAGCAGTTCTTC.

The chain carries TRBV6-1 and TRBJ2-5; no clear D. Trimming took off 6 bases at V and 4 bases at J, with 15 bases between the two ends. CDR1 and CDR2 from the germline V gene are MNHNS and SASEGT. This CDR3 is 14 amino acids long. The CDR3 is CASRAYLRAETQYF. CDR3 nucleotide sequence: TGTGCCAGCAGGGCGTATTTACGGGCAGAGACCCAGTACTTC.

The gene calls are TRBV28 and TRBJ2-5, with D perhaps matching TRBD1 or TRBD2 (6 bases each). V was clipped by 5 bases and J by 5 bases, with 18 bases between them. The CDR3 is 15 amino acids. CDR1 is MDHEN and CDR2 is SYDVKM in the germline V gene. The CDR3 DNA sequence: TGTGCCAGCAGTCCCTCGGGCTTAGGGGGGGAGACCCAGTACTTC. As protein: CASSPSGLGGETQYF. Filled out from reference TRBV28 and TRBJ2-5, the complete variable domain reads DVKVTQSSRYLVKRTGEKVFLECVQDMDHENMFWYRQDPGLGLRLIYFSYDVKMKEKGDIPEGYSVSREKKERFSLILESASTNQTSMYLCASSPSGLGGETQYFGPGTRLLVL.

V is TRBV2 and J is TRBJ1-4, with a possible D match to TRBD1 (6 bases). The CDR3 runs 14 residues. Germline CDR1 is SNHLY and CDR2 is FYNNEI. With 6 bases removed from V and 7 bases from J, the gap between germline ends came to 15 bases. Here the CDR3 DNA reads TGTGCCAGCAGGGTACAGGGTCTAATTGAAAAACTGTTTTTT. Translation gives CASRVQGLIEKLFF. Drawing the rest from reference TRBV2 and TRBJ1-4, the complete variable domain is EPEVTQTPSHQVTQMGQEVILRCVPISNHLYFYWYRQILGQKVEFLVSFYNNEISEKSEIFDDQFSVERPDGSNFTLKIRSTKLEDSAMYFCASRVQGLIEKLFFGSGTQLSVL.

This chain connects TRBV2 to TRBJ1-4; no clear D gene. The germline V gene has CDR1 SNHLY and CDR2 FYNNEI. The V gene lost 2 bases and the J gene lost 5 bases, with 9 bases spanning the gap. The CDR3 totals 14 residues. Here the CDR3 reads CASSERHGNEKLFF. The CDR3 DNA reads TGTGCCAGCAGTGAAAGGCACGGGAATGAAAAACTGTTTTTT. Full variable domain (remainder filled in from reference TRBV2 and TRBJ1-4): EPEVTQTPSHQVTQMGQEVILRCVPISNHLYFYWYRQILGQKVEFLVSFYNNEISEKSEIFDDQFSVERPDGSNFTLKIRSTKLEDSAMYFCASSERHGNEKLFFGSGTQLSVL.

V usage is TRBV13 and J usage is TRBJ2-1; D is undetermined. Germline CDR1 PRHDT, CDR2 FYEKMQ (reference sequence). The CDR3 totals 13 residues. V shed 5 bases and J shed 6 bases, with 11 bases lying between them. CDR3 in DNA: TGTGCCAGCAGCACAAGGTTGGGCAATGAGCAGTTCTTC. This codes for CASSTRLGNEQFF. Full variable domain (missing parts from reference TRBV13 and TRBJ2-1): AAGVIQSPRHLIKEKRETATLKCYPIPRHDTVYWYQQGPGQDPQFLISFYEKMQSDKGSIPDRFSAQQFSDYHSELNMSSLELGDSALYFCASSTRLGNEQFFGPGTRLTVL.

This sequence joins TRBV5-6 and TRBJ2-1; tentatively, D is TRBD2 (5 bases). CDR1 and CDR2 from the germline V gene are SGHDT and YYEEEE. Trimming removed 4 bases from V and 10 bases from J, with 12 bases in between. The length of the CDR3 is 12 residues. CDR3 DNA: TGTGCCAGCAGCACTAGTGGGCCCGAGCAGTTCTTC. This gives the protein CASSTSGPEQFF.

Points on this clone: An end of the junction does not agree with germline; a read error may underlie this. The rearrangement links TRBV7-7 to TRBJ2-1, with D possibly called TRBD1 or TRBD2 (6 bases each). This CDR3 has 17 residues. Germline V gene lookup returns CDR1 SSHAT and CDR2 FNYEAQ (reference sequence). CDR3 nucleotide sequence: TGTGCTAGCAGCTTAGGAGGGGGGCCCAACTCCTACAATGAGCAGTTCTTC. Translating gives CASSLGGGPNSYNEQFF.

This chain connects TRBV7-3 to TRBJ1-5, with D maybe TRBD1 (5 bases). The length of the CDR3 is 14 residues. CDR1 SGHTA and CDR2 FQGTGA come from the germline V gene. V lost 5 bases and J 3 bases, leaving 11 bases between the germline ends. CDR3 sequence: CASSPAGSNQPQHF. DNA for the CDR3: TGTGCCAGCAGCCCCGCAGGGTCCAATCAGCCCCAGCATTTT. Using reference TRBV7-3 and TRBJ1-5 for the parts outside the CDR3, the full variable domain is GAGVSQTPSNKVTEKGKYVELRCDPISGHTALYWYRQSLGQGPEFLIYFQGTGAADDSGLPNDRFFAVRPEGSVSTLKIQRTERGDSAVYLCASSPAGSNQPQHFGDGTRLSIL.

V usage is TRBV11-3 and J usage is TRBJ2-5; 12 bases match TRBD2. The V and J ends lost 4 bases and 4 bases, in that order; junction bases with no gene match: 4. CDR1 SGHNT and CDR2 YENEEA come from the germline V gene. CDR3 length: 15 residues. The CDR3 bases are TGTGCCAGCAGCTCTCCGGGACTAGCGGGAGAGACCCAGTACTTC. It yields the protein CASSSPGLAGETQYF.

The chain is built from TRBV30 and TRBJ1-3, with TRBD1 identical over 9 bases. Looked up from germline, CDR1 is GTSNPN and CDR2 is SVGIG (reference sequence). J was trimmed by 4 bases and V by 0 bases; bases with no gene match: 10. The CDR3 has 17 residues. CDR3 nucleotides: TGTGCCTGGAGTGTAATGACCGGACAGGGGAAGGGAAACACCATATATTTT. Translated, it gives CAWSVMTGQGKGNTIYF.

This chain links TRBV7-2 with TRBJ2-1; the D is unclear. Germline V gene lookup returns CDR1 SGHTA and CDR2 FQGNSA. V shed 1 base and J shed 0 bases, with 13 bases lying between them. The CDR3 is 17 residues long. CDR3 protein: CASSLVLSDRSYNEQFF. CDR3 coding DNA: TGTGCCAGCAGCTTAGTTTTGTCGGACCGCTCCTACAATGAGCAGTTCTTC.

The V and J genes are TRBV5-4 and TRBJ2-5; 9 bases align to TRBD1. The CDR3 runs 16 residues. Germline values: CDR1 SGHNT, CDR2 YYREEE (reference sequence). J lost 0 bases, V lost 1 base, and 4 bases had no gene match. The CDR3 bases are TGTGCCAGCAGCTTGAGGGGACAGGGTGACCAAGAGACCCAGTACTTC. Its translation: CASSLRGQGDQETQYF.

The V call is TRBV5-4, the J call TRBJ2-3; TRBD2 agrees at 9 bases. Looked up from germline, CDR1 is SGHNT and CDR2 is YYREEE (reference sequence). The CDR3 is 14 residues long. J was trimmed by 8 bases and V by 1 base; bases with no gene match: 5. This chain's CDR3 is CASSLKTSGGTQYF. The CDR3 region has the DNA TGTGCCAGCAGCTTGAAGACTAGCGGTGGTACGCAGTATTTT.

The V call is TRBV11-2, the J call TRBJ2-7; TRBD1 matches 9 bases. Germline CDR1 is SGHAT and CDR2 is FQNNGV. Trimming took 4 bases from V and 5 from J; bases not matched to a gene: 6. The CDR3 is 14 residues long. The CDR3: CASSSTGGSDEQYF. The CDR3 DNA is TGTGCCAGCAGCTCCACAGGGGGCTCAGACGAGCAGTACTTC.

The genes are TRBV19 and TRBJ2-3; TRBD1 aligns across 9 bases. After removal of 5 bases from V and 5 bases from J, the junction contained 2 bases not matched to a gene. CDR1 and CDR2 (germline): LNHDA, SQIVND (reference sequence). The length of the CDR3 is 13 residues. The CDR3: CASSVDRGDTQYF. The CDR3 DNA is TGTGCCAGTAGTGTGGACAGGGGAGATACGCAGTATTTT.

The V gene is TRBV19, the J gene TRBJ1-5; no firm D call. The germline gives CDR1 LNHDA, CDR2 SQIVND (reference sequence). V was cut by 3 bases and J by 7 bases, with 10 bases left in between. The CDR3 has 13 amino acids. The CDR3: CASSIAREQPQHF. In DNA, the CDR3 is TGTGCCAGTAGTATCGCCAGAGAACAGCCCCAGCATTTT. Together with reference TRBV19 and TRBJ1-5, the CDR3 gives the full variable domain: DGGITQSPKYLFRKEGQNVTLSCEQNLNHDAMYWYRQDPGQGLRLIYYSQIVNDFQKGDIAEGYSVSREKKESFPLTVTSAQKNPTAFYLCASSIAREQPQHFGDGTRLSIL.

This clone appeared a few times. The V call is TRBV4-2, the J call TRBJ1-5; D might be TRBD1 (5 bases). The germline V gene has CDR1 LGHNA and CDR2 YNFKEQ. Trimming pared 3 bases from V and 0 bases from J, leaving 12 bases between. The CDR3 extends over 16 amino acids. The CDR3 nucleotides are TGTGCCAGCAGCCAGGCCCGGACAAATAGCAATCAGCCCCAGCATTTT. This codes for CASSQARTNSNQPQHF.

The chain has TRBV2 and TRBJ2-2; D unclear. V was cut by 0 bases and J by 7 bases, with 6 bases left in between. Germline CDR1 is SNHLY and CDR2 is FYNNEI. This CDR3 comprises 13 residues. CDR3 protein: CASSEANFGELFF. CDR3 sequence (DNA): TGTGCCAGCAGTGAAGCGAATTTCGGGGAGCTGTTTTTT.